This passage covers 31 T cell receptor beta chains from one sample sequenced in a study of blood T cell repertoires in COVID-19 (dated by TCRdb to 2020 to 2021). The method was the immunoSEQ multiplex PCR assay. This is the immuneACCESS table as TCRdb keeps it, with only in-frame sequences that have V and J called. A part of the clones is gone; compared with another copy, unresolved V genes explain less than half, and the rest is unexplained. Across this sample there are around 98,000 clones, with around 82% seen only once. The biggest ten clones account for roughly 11% of the sample. The sample taken for sequencing was peripheral blood. The source of these receptors is a man between 65 and 85 years old with active or convalescent COVID-19.

The rearrangement joins TRBV6-2 or TRBV6-3 to TRBJ2-1, with a weak D call TRBD2 (6 bases). Trimming took off 2 bases at V and 0 bases at J, with 17 bases between the two ends. CDR3 length: 18 amino acids. Germline V gene sequence: CDR1 MNHEY, CDR2 SVGEGT. CDR3 nucleotide sequence: TGTGCCAGCAGTTACCCCTCAATCGCGGGGAGCTCCTACAATGAGCAGTTCTTC. Its translation: CASSYPSIAGSSYNEQFF.

The chain joins TRBV19 to TRBJ1-4, with D possibly being TRBD1 (5 bases). Germline V CDR1 and CDR2: LNHDA, SQIVND (reference sequence). Trimming removed 5 bases from V and 7 bases from J, with 11 bases in between. The CDR3 length is 13 residues. The CDR3 region is CASSWQGGEKLFF. CDR3 sequence (DNA): TGTGCCAGTAGTTGGCAGGGTGGTGAAAAACTGTTTTTT.

The chain has TRBV6-5 and TRBJ1-4, with TRBD1 matching 7 bases. J gave up 8 bases and V 8 bases, and 14 bases lay outside the gene matches. This CDR3 region has 15 residues. From germline, CDR1 is MNHEY and CDR2 SVGAGI. The CDR3 loop is CASLARRGQAEKLFF. In nucleotides, the CDR3 is TGTGCCAGCCTTGCCCGGAGGGGGCAGGCGGAAAAACTGTTTTTT.

This sequence joins TRBV3-1 (or the pseudogene TRBV3-2) and TRBJ1-1, with D perhaps TRBD1 (6 bases). The CDR3 covers 14 residues. V shed 5 bases and J shed 2 bases, with 12 bases lying between them. The germline gives CDR1 LGHDT, CDR2 YNNKEL (reference sequence). The CDR3 region has the DNA TGTGCCAGCAGCTACCAGGGGATTAACACTGAAGCTTTCTTT. This encodes CASSYQGINTEAFF.

The CDR3 region has the DNA TGTGCCAGCAGCCAAGACCGAGGGCTAGCGGGGCTCACAGATACGCAGTATTTT. Its translation is CASSQDRGLAGLTDTQYF. This chain connects TRBV14 to TRBJ2-3, with 9 bases matching TRBD2. This CDR3 is 18 amino acids long. CDR1 is SGHDN and CDR2 is FVKESK in the germline V gene. V trimming: 0 bases; J trimming: 2 bases; junction bases outside the gene matches: 9.

V and J are TRBV11-3 and TRBJ2-1; the D gene is possibly TRBD2 (7 bases). The V end lost 1 base, the J end lost 3 bases, and 10 bases lay between the germline ends. The CDR3 runs 15 residues. CDR1 and CDR2 (germline): SGHNT, YENEEA. This CDR3 reads CASSLGGGLYNEQFF. The CDR3 bases are TGTGCCAGCAGCTTAGGCGGGGGCCTCTACAATGAGCAGTTCTTC.

CDR3 coding DNA: TGTGCCAGCTCACCAACCCTAGTCGACGAGCAGTACTTC. Translation gives CASSPTLVDEQYF. The V gene is TRBV18, the J gene TRBJ2-7; D is uncertain. Germline V gene data show CDR1 as KGHSH and CDR2 as LQKENI. The CDR3 is 13 amino acids. Between the trimmed V and J ends, which lost 2 bases and 5 bases, there was a span of 10 bases. The full variable domain, completed using reference TRBV18 and TRBJ2-7, is NAGVMQNPRHLVRRRGQEARLRCSPMKGHSHVYWYRQLPEEGLKFMVYLQKENIIDESGMPKERFSAEFPKEGPSILRIQQVVRGDSAAYFCASSPTLVDEQYFGPGTRLTVT.

This rearrangement joins TRBV11-3 to TRBJ1-1; D unclear. Trimming cost V 0 bases and J 1 base, with 6 bases left between them. This CDR3 has 14 amino acids. CDR1 is SGHNT and CDR2 is YENEEA in the germline V gene. The CDR3 is CASSLEGPNTEAFF. The CDR3 coding sequence is TGTGCCAGCAGCTTAGAGGGCCCGAACACTGAAGCTTTCTTT.

The chain employs TRBV7-6 and TRBJ1-1; D unclear. The CDR3 covers 14 residues. The germline gives CDR1 SGHVS, CDR2 FNYEAQ. The V end was cut by 2 bases, the J end by 4 bases, with 11 bases between. Here the CDR3 reads CASSLNVETTEAFF. The CDR3 DNA reads as TGTGCCAGCAGCTTAAACGTGGAGACCACTGAAGCTTTCTTT.

The J gene is TRBJ2-4, the V gene TRBV7-8, with 7 nucleotides matching TRBD1. This CDR3 is built from 16 residues. Germline V gene lookup returns CDR1 SGHVS and CDR2 FQNEAQ. Trimming took 4 bases from V and 7 from J; bases not matched to a gene: 13. CDR3 coding DNA: TGTGCCAGCAGCTCGCCCGGGACAGTCCTCGGGAACATTCAGTACTTC. Protein: CASSSPGTVLGNIQYF. Full variable domain (remainder filled in from reference TRBV7-8 and TRBJ2-4): GAGVSQSPRYKVAKRGQDVALRCDPISGHVSLFWYQQALGQGPEFLTYFQNEAQLDKSGLPSDRFFAERPEGSVSTLKIQRTQQEDSAVYLCASSSPGTVLGNIQYFGAGTRLSVL.

The rearrangement uses TRBV6-5 and TRBJ2-7; maybe TRBD1 (6 bases). V was clipped by 0 bases and J by 2 bases, with 11 bases between them. Looked up from germline, CDR1 is MNHEY and CDR2 is SVGAGI. The CDR3 is 15 residues long. CDR3 protein: CASSYSSGGAYEQYF. The CDR3 nucleotides read TGTGCCAGCAGTTACTCGAGTGGGGGCGCCTACGAGCAGTACTTC.

The chain recombines TRBV7-2 with TRBJ2-3; 12 nucleotides line up with TRBD2. The CDR3 runs 16 residues. After removal of 5 bases from V and 3 bases from J, the junction contained 6 bases not matched to a gene. CDR1 SGHTA and CDR2 FQGNSA come from the germline V gene. This CDR3 reads CASSLRLAGVTDTQYF. DNA for the CDR3: TGTGCCAGCAGCCTTCGACTAGCGGGGGTAACAGATACGCAGTATTTT.

The rearrangement joins TRBV5-6 to TRBJ1-5; the match to TRBD1 covers 7 bases. The CDR3 covers 16 residues. Germline V gene sequence: CDR1 SGHDT, CDR2 YYEEEE. V was clipped by 3 bases and J by 4 bases; unmatched bases: 10. The CDR3 reads CASSSIVAGGNQPQHF. As DNA, the CDR3 is TGTGCCAGCAGCTCGATCGTGGCAGGGGGTAATCAGCCCCAGCATTTT. The whole variable domain, remainder taken from reference TRBV5-6 and TRBJ1-5, is DAGVTQSPTHLIKTRGQQVTLRCSPKSGHDTVSWYQQALGQGPQFIFQYYEEEERQRGNFPDRFSGHQFPNYSSELNVNALLLGDSALYLCASSSIVAGGNQPQHFGDGTRLSIL.

The chain carries TRBV5-4 and TRBJ2-1; D ambiguous. V was clipped by 0 bases and J by 8 bases, with 12 bases between them. This CDR3 spans 14 amino acids. Germline-derived CDR1 and CDR2 are SGHNT and YYREEE (reference sequence). The CDR3 coding sequence is TGTGCCAGCAGCTTGGGGGCTCCTGGGTATGAGCAGTTCTTC. Encoded protein: CASSLGAPGYEQFF.

This clone was observed a handful of times. The sample holds other DNA sequences that translate to the same CDR3. The gene calls are TRBV9 and TRBJ2-1; D may be TRBD2 (6 bases). CDR1 SGDLS and CDR2 YYNGEE come from the germline V gene. V lost 2 bases and J lost 0, with 9 bases in between. The CDR3 spans 15 residues. Here the CDR3 reads CASSVKTSSYNEQFF. DNA for the CDR3: TGTGCCAGCAGCGTCAAGACTAGCTCCTACAATGAGCAGTTCTTC.

The chain recombines TRBV10-1 with TRBJ2-1; possible D gene TRBD1, 6 bases. CDR1 is WNHNN, CDR2 SYGVQD, per germline (reference sequence). The CDR3 is made up of 13 amino acids. Trimming shortened V by 3 bases and J by 7 bases, and 10 bases separated the two germline ends. The CDR3 region has the DNA TGCGCCAGCAGTGATTACAGGGTGAATGAGCAGTTCTTC. Translated: CASSDYRVNEQFF.

This CDR3 is CASSPGRGGTDTQYF. The CDR3 DNA sequence: TGTGCCAGCAGCCCGGGGCGGGGGGGAACAGATACGCAGTATTTT. The chain carries TRBV7-9 and TRBJ2-3, with TRBD2 matching 9 bases. The junction had 6 bases not matched to a gene; V was cut back by 5 bases and J by 3 bases. Germline CDR1 and CDR2: SEHNR and FQNEAQ (reference sequence). The length of the CDR3 is 15 residues.

The rearrangement uses TRBV4-2 and TRBJ1-2; D remains ambiguous. V was trimmed by 0 bases and J by 8 bases, leaving 13 bases between them. The CDR3 extends over 14 amino acids. The germline gives CDR1 LGHNA, CDR2 YNFKEQ. The CDR3 DNA is TGTGCCAGCAGCCAAGAAGGGAGTGTCTACGGCTACACCTTC. This codes for CASSQEGSVYGYTF.

The V and J genes are TRBV12-3 or TRBV12-4 and TRBJ1-2; 7 positions agree with TRBD1. The CDR3 is made up of 12 amino acids. J was trimmed by 9 bases and V by 7 bases; bases with no gene match: 8. The chain's CDR3 is CASTFRQGRYTF. CDR3 in DNA: TGTGCCAGCACTTTCCGACAGGGTCGCTACACCTTC.

This rearrangement joins TRBV18 to TRBJ1-6; no reliable D call. There are 13 residues in the CDR3. Germline CDR1 reads KGHSH; CDR2 reads LQKENI. Deletions cut 6 bases from V and 0 bases from J, with 3 bases between. CDR3 protein: CASSLSYNSPLHF. CDR3 in DNA: TGTGCCAGCTCCCTCTCCTATAATTCACCCCTCCACTTT. Supplemented by reference TRBV18 and TRBJ1-6, the full variable domain reads NAGVMQNPRHLVRRRGQEARLRCSPMKGHSHVYWYRQLPEEGLKFMVYLQKENIIDESGMPKERFSAEFPKEGPSILRIQQVVRGDSAAYFCASSLSYNSPLHFGNGTRLTVT.

The chain recombines TRBV7-8 with TRBJ2-7; no reliable D call. Trimming cost V 3 bases and J 5 bases, with 8 bases left between them. The CDR3 covers 12 residues. CDR1 and CDR2 (germline): SGHVS, FQNEAQ. The CDR3, as DNA: TGTGCCAGCAGCTTGTCACTGGACGAGCAGTACTTC. Residues: CASSLSLDEQYF.

Here the CDR3 DNA reads TGTGCCATCAGTGGGGGCGGGGCTGAAGCTTTCTTT. It translates to CAISGGGAEAFF. This chain joins TRBV10-3 and TRBJ1-1; tentatively, D is TRBD1 (5 bases). Germline V lookup: CDR1 ENHRY, CDR2 SYGVKD. V gave up 4 bases and J gave up 6 bases, with 9 bases separating them. This CDR3 has 12 amino acids.

The J gene is TRBJ1-3, the V gene TRBV7-9; no clear D. The CDR3 has 15 amino acids. Germline V lookup: CDR1 SEHNR, CDR2 FQNEAQ (reference sequence). Trimming cost V 1 base and J 0 bases, with 7 bases left between them. Here the CDR3 DNA reads TGTGCCAGCAGCTTAGTCGGGTTCTCTGGAAACACCATATATTTT. This translates into CASSLVGFSGNTIYF.

This CDR3 reads CASSLAGGAWNEQFF. Written as DNA, the CDR3 is TGCGCCAGCAGCCTTGCGGGGGGCGCCTGGAATGAGCAGTTCTTC. The chain carries TRBV5-1 and TRBJ2-1, with 8 bases fitting TRBD2. V shed 4 bases, J shed 7 bases, and the junction held 10 bases outside the gene matches. Per the germline V gene, CDR1 is SGHRS and CDR2 is YFSETQ. The CDR3 loop spans 15 amino acids.

The chain couples TRBV4-2 to TRBJ2-4; 15 positions agree with TRBD2. Trimming took 2 bases from V and 3 from J; bases not matched to a gene: 5. From germline, CDR1 is LGHNA and CDR2 YNFKEQ. This CDR3 region has 18 residues. The CDR3: CASSQRGLAGGGKNIQYF. CDR3 coding DNA: TGTGCCAGCAGCCAACGCGGACTAGCGGGGGGGGGCAAAAACATTCAGTACTTC.

This clone was counted a few times. The chain couples TRBV18 to TRBJ1-1; D possibly corresponds to TRBD1 (5 bases). Germline-derived CDR1 and CDR2 are KGHSH and LQKENI. The CDR3 is made up of 12 amino acids. V lost 5 bases and J 4 bases, leaving 8 bases between the germline ends. CDR3 sequence reads: CASSGQGTEAFF. The DNA for the CDR3 is TGTGCCAGCTCAGGCCAGGGCACTGAAGCTTTCTTT. The entire variable domain, with the rest obtained from reference TRBV18 and TRBJ1-1, is as follows: NAGVMQNPRHLVRRRGQEARLRCSPMKGHSHVYWYRQLPEEGLKFMVYLQKENIIDESGMPKERFSAEFPKEGPSILRIQQVVRGDSAAYFCASSGQGTEAFFGQGTRLTVV.

The genes are TRBV3-1 (or the pseudogene TRBV3-2) and TRBJ2-3, with 7 bases lining up with TRBD2. The germline V gene encodes CDR1 LGHDT and CDR2 YNNKEL (reference sequence). The CDR3 loop spans 15 amino acids. Trimming took 6 bases from V and 6 from J; bases not matched to a gene: 12. The CDR3 region is CASRKSSGGQDTQYF. CDR3 bases: TGTGCCAGCAGGAAGTCTAGCGGAGGGCAGGATACGCAGTATTTT.

The chain joins TRBV6-5 to TRBJ1-3; D unclear. From germline, CDR1 is MNHEY and CDR2 SVGAGI. This CDR3 has 14 amino acids. V dropped 0 bases and J dropped 4 bases, with 7 bases sitting between them. The CDR3 DNA reads TGTGCCAGCAGTTACTCGGAGTCGGGAAACACCATATATTTT. Translated, it gives CASSYSESGNTIYF.

The chain uses TRBV2 and TRBJ2-7, with 10 bases matching TRBD2. Germline CDR1 SNHLY, CDR2 FYNNEI. The CDR3 length is 13 residues. After removal of 6 bases from V and 6 bases from J, the junction contained 5 bases not matched to a gene. CDR3 coding DNA: TGTGCCAGCAGGAGCGGGGGGGCCCTCGAGCAGTACTTC. This translates into CASRSGGALEQYF.

J is TRBJ1-1 and V is TRBV19, with no clear D. Germline V CDR1 and CDR2: LNHDA, SQIVND (reference sequence). Trimming took 3 bases from V and 2 from J, leaving 7 bases between them. The CDR3 covers 13 residues. CDR3 amino acids: CASSIAYNTEAFF. The CDR3 nucleotides are TGTGCCAGTAGTATTGCCTACAACACTGAAGCTTTCTTT.

The chain uses TRBV30 and TRBJ2-4, with a tentative D call TRBD1 (5 bases). Germline CDR1 and CDR2: GTSNPN and SVGIG (reference sequence). This CDR3 is 13 amino acids long. V was trimmed by 4 bases and J by 7 bases, leaving 14 bases between them. The CDR3 nucleotides read TGTGCCTGGATCCAGAAGGGGCGGAACATTCAGTACTTC. Its protein product is CAWIQKGRNIQYF. The full variable domain, rest sourced from reference TRBV30 and TRBJ2-4, is SQTIHQWPATLVQPVGSPLSLECTVEGTSNPNLYWYRQAAGRGLQLLFYSVGIGQISSEVPQNLSASRPQDRQFILSSKKLLLSDSGFYLCAWIQKGRNIQYFGAGTRLSVL.